Following are 13 T cell receptor beta chains from one sample sequenced in a study of blood T cell repertoires in COVID-19. Assay: immunoSEQ multiplex PCR; the TCRdb copy retains only in-frame clones and omits some. The repertoire holds more than 95,000 clones, 81% seen once, with around a tenth in the top ten. Material: peripheral blood. These TCRs come from a woman in her 70s with acute or convalescent COVID-19.

V usage is TRBV6-5 and J usage is TRBJ1-4; 9 bases map to TRBD1. The CDR3 loop spans 14 amino acids. The germline CDR1 and CDR2 sequences are MNHEY and SVGAGI. With 3 bases clipped from V and 8 bases from J, the junction kept 4 bases outside the gene matches. The CDR3 sequence is CASSYATGGEKLFF. The CDR3 region has the DNA TGTGCCAGCAGTTATGCGACAGGGGGAGAAAAACTGTTTTTT.

This chain uses TRBV12-3 or TRBV12-4 with TRBJ1-1, with D hard to call. The CDR3 runs 13 residues. The ends were cut back, 5 bases at V and 6 bases at J, with 13 bases in the middle. The CDR3 protein is CASSPKREAEAFF. The DNA for the CDR3 is TGTGCCAGCAGTCCCAAACGTGAGGCTGAAGCTTTCTTT.

CDR3 nucleotide sequence: TGCGCCAGCAGCCAAGAATGGAGCGGGGGGGCCTTCAATGAGCAGTTCTTC. This sequence encodes CASSQEWSGGAFNEQFF. The chain uses TRBV4-3 and TRBJ2-1; 10 bases align to TRBD2. V gave up 0 bases and J gave up 6 bases; unmatched junction bases: 8. The CDR3 length is 17 residues. Per germline, CDR1 LGHNA and CDR2 YSLEER.

The chain couples TRBV13 to TRBJ2-2; 7 positions agree with TRBD2. CDR3 length equals 17 residues. The V gene's germline CDR1 is PRHDT and CDR2 FYEKMQ (reference sequence). The ends lost 2 bases at V and 0 bases at J; junction bases unmatched: 6. In nucleotides, the CDR3 is TGTGCCAGCAGCTTAAGGACTAGAGCCACGAACACCGGGGAGCTGTTTTTT. Its protein is CASSLRTRATNTGELFF.

The gene calls are TRBV20-1 and TRBJ2-7; 7 nucleotides line up with TRBD1. This CDR3 spans 11 amino acids. V shed 6 bases, J shed 6 bases, and the junction held 5 bases outside the gene matches. Germline assignment: CDR1 DFQATT and CDR2 SNEGSKA (reference sequence). CDR3 protein: CSAEDRLEQYF. CDR3 in DNA: TGCAGTGCCGAGGACAGGCTCGAGCAGTACTTC.

In the case of this clone: Germline is not matched at one junction end, which may reflect a read error. This chain joins TRBV28 and TRBJ1-2; 11 nucleotides line up with TRBD1. Germline values: CDR1 MDHEN, CDR2 SYDVKM. The CDR3 length is 17 residues. The CDR3, as DNA: TGTGCCAGCAGATTATCATTACCGGGACAGGGGGACTATGGCTACACCTTC. It codes for CASRLSLPGQGDYGYTF.

By share, this clone counts as medium-sized (0.01 to 0.1%). The chain employs TRBV9 and TRBJ2-2; possibly TRBD2 for D (5 bases). CDR1 is SGDLS and CDR2 is YYNGEE in the germline V gene. CDR3 length equals 15 residues. V lost 0 bases and J lost 4, with 10 bases in between. The CDR3: CASSVGGSGTGELFF. As DNA, the CDR3 is TGTGCCAGCAGCGTAGGGGGAAGCGGCACCGGGGAGCTGTTTTTT. Variable domain in full (rest from reference TRBV9 and TRBJ2-2): DSGVTQTPKHLITATGQRVTLRCSPRSGDLSVYWYQQSLDQGLQFLIQYYNGEERAKGNILERFSAQQFPDLHSELNLSSLELGDSALYFCASSVGGSGTGELFFGEGSRLTVL.

The chain uses TRBV3-1 (or the pseudogene TRBV3-2) and TRBJ2-3; 10 bases line up with TRBD2. V shed 1 base and J 4 bases; nucleotides not matched to a gene: 5. CDR1 is LGHDT, CDR2 YNNKEL, per germline (reference sequence). The CDR3 runs 16 residues. The CDR3 DNA sequence: TGTGCCAGCAGCCAAGCTAGCGGGAGTGGTGCAGATACGCAGTATTTT. This translates into CASSQASGSGADTQYF.

The V call is TRBV15, the J call TRBJ1-2; D not resolved. The CDR3 contains 12 residues. V lost 6 bases and J lost 7, with 12 bases in between. CDR1 and CDR2 from the germline V gene are LNHNV and YYDKDF (reference sequence). The CDR3 spells CATSRERLGYTF. In nucleotides, the CDR3 is TGTGCCACCAGTCGAGAGCGGCTTGGCTACACCTTC.

The chain links TRBV7-2 to TRBJ2-5; TRBD2 matches at 13 bases. The CDR3 consists of 17 residues. The junction had 13 bases not matched to a gene; V was cut back by 4 bases and J by 8 bases. Looked up from germline, CDR1 is SGHTA and CDR2 is FQGNSA. The CDR3 coding sequence is TGTGCCAGCAGCTCTCTTGGGTGGACTAGCGGGAGTGATACCCAGTACTTC. Protein sequence: CASSSLGWTSGSDTQYF. Together with reference TRBV7-2 and TRBJ2-5, the CDR3 gives the full variable domain: GAGVSQSPSNKVTEKGKDVELRCDPISGHTALYWYRQSLGQGLEFLIYFQGNSAPDKSGLPSDRFSAERTGGSVSTLTIQRTQQEDSAVYLCASSSLGWTSGSDTQYFGPGTRLLVL.

In this sample, this clone turned up once. The chain carries TRBV5-1 and TRBJ2-2, with D unresolved. The CDR3 contains 14 residues. V lost 2 bases to trimming and J lost 6 bases, with 11 bases between them. Per the germline V gene, CDR1 is SGHRS and CDR2 is YFSETQ. The CDR3 loop is CASSFPGQAGELFF. In DNA, the CDR3 is TGCGCCAGCAGCTTCCCCGGCCAGGCCGGGGAGCTGTTTTTT. The whole variable domain, filled in from reference TRBV5-1 and TRBJ2-2, reads KAGVTQTPRYLIKTRGQQVTLSCSPISGHRSVSWYQQTPGQGLQFLFEYFSETQRNKGNFPGRFSGRQFSNSRSEMNVSTLELGDSALYLCASSFPGQAGELFFGEGSRLTVL.

The J gene is TRBJ1-1, the V gene TRBV30, with D maybe TRBD1 (5 bases). The CDR3 is made up of 16 amino acids. Germline loops: CDR1 GTSNPN, CDR2 SVGIG (reference sequence). Trimming shortened V by 1 base and J by 1 base, and 16 bases separated the two germline ends. CDR3 nucleotide sequence: TGTGCCTGGAGTGGCGGGGCCAGGGTGGGGAACACTGAAGCTTTCTTT. Amino acid sequence: CAWSGGARVGNTEAFF.

This clone was recorded once. In nucleotides, the CDR3 is TGTGCCTGGATGCGGTTGGCAGATACGCAGTATTTT. Its protein is CAWMRLADTQYF. This sequence joins TRBV30 and TRBJ2-3; D unresolved. With 4 bases removed from V and 4 bases from J, the gap between germline ends came to 9 bases. The CDR3 covers 12 residues. Germline CDR1 and CDR2: GTSNPN and SVGIG (reference sequence).